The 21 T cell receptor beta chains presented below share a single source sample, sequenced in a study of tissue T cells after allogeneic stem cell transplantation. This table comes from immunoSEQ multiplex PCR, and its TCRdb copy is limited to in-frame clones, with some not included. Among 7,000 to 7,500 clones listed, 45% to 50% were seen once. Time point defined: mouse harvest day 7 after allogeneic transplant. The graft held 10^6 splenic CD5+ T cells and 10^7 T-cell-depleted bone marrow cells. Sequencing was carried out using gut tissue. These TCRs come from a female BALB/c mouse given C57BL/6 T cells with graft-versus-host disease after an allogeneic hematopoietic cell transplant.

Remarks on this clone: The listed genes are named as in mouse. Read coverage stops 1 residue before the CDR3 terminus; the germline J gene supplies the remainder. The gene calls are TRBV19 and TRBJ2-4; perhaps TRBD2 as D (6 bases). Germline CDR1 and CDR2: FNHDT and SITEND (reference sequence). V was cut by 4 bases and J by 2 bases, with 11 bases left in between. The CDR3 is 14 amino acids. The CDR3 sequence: CASSPLGFQNTLYF. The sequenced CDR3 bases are TGTGCCAGCAGTCCCCTGGGGTTTCAAAACACCTTGTAC.

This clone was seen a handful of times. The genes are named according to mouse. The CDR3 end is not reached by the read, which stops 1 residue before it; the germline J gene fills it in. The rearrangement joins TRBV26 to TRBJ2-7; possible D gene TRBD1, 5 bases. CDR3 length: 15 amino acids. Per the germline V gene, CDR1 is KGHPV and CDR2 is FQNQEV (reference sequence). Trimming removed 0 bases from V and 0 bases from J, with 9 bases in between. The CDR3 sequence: CASSLSRQGSYEQYF. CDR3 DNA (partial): TGTGCCAGCAGTCTGTCGAGGCAGGGCTCCTATGAACAGTAC.

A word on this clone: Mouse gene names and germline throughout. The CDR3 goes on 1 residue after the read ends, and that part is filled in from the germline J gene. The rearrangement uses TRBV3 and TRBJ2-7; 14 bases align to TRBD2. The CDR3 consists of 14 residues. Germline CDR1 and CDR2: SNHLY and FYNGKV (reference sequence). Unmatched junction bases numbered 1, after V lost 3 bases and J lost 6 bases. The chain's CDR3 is CASSLGLGGLEQYF. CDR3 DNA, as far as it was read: TGTGCCAGCAGCTTGGGACTGGGGGGGCTTGAACAGTAC.

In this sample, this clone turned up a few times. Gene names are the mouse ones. This CDR3 is CASSTQGEQYF. CDR3 bases read: TGTGCCAGCAGCACTCAGGGGGAACAGTAC. This chain uses TRBV3 with TRBJ2-7, with D possibly matching TRBD1 (6 bases). The CDR3 end lies 1 residue beyond the end of the read and is filled in from the germline J gene. From germline, CDR1 is SNHLY and CDR2 FYNGKV (reference sequence). V lost 5 bases and J lost 7, with 9 bases in between. The CDR3 length is 11 residues.

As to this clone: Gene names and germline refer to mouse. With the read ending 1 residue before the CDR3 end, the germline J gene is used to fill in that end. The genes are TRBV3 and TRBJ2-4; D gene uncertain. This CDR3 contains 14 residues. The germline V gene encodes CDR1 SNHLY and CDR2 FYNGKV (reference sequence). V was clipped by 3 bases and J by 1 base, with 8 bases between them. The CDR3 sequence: CASSFRLGQNTLYF. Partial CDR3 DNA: TGTGCCAGCAGCTTCCGGTTGGGTCAAAACACCTTGTAC.

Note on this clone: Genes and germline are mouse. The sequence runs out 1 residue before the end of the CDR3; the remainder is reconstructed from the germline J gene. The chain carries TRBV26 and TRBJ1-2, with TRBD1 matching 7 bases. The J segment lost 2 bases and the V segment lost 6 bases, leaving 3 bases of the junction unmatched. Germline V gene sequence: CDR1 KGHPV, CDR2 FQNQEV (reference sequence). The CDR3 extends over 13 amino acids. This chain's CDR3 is CASSLQGNSDYTF. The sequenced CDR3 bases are TGTGCCAGCAGCCTACAGGGGAACTCCGACTACACC.

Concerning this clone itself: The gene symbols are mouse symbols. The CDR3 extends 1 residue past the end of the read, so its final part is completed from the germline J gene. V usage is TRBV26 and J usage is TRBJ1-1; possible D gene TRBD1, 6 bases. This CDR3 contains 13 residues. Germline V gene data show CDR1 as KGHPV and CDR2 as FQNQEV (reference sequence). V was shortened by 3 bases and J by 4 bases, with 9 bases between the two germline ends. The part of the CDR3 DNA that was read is TGTGCCAGCAGTCTAGGGGGGCCCACAGAAGTCTTC. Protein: CASSLGGPTEVF. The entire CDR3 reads CASSLGGPTEVFF.

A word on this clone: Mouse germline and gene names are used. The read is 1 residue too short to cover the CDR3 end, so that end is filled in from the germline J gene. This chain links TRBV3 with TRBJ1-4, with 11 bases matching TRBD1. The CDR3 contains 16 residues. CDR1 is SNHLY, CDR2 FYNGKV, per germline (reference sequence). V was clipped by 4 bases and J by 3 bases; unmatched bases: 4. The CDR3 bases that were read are TGTGCCAGCAGCTCCCGGGACAGGGGGACCAACGAAAGATTATTT. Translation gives CASSSRDRGTNERLF. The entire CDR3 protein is CASSSRDRGTNERLFF.

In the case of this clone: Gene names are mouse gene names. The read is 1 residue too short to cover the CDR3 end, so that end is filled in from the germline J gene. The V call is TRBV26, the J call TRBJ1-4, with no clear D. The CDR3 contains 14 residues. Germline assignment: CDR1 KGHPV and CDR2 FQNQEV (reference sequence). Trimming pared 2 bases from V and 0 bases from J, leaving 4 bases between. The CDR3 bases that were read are TGTGCCAGCAGTCTGCGGGTTTCCAACGAAAGATTATTT. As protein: CASSLRVSNERLF. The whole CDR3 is CASSLRVSNERLFF.

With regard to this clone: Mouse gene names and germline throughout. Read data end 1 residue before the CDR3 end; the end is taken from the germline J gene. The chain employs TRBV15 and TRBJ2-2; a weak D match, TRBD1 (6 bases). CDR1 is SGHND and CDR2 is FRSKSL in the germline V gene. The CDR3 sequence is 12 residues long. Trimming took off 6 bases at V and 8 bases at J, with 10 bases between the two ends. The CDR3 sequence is CASSRGTGQLYF. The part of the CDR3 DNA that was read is TGTGCCAGCAGCCGCGGGACAGGGCAGCTCTAC.

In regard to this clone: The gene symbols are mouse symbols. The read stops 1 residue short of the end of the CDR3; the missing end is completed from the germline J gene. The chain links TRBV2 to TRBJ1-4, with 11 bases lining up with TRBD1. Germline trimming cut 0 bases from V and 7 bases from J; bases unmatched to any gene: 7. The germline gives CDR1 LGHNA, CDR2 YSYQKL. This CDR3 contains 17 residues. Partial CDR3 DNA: TGTGCCAGCAGCCAAGATCATGGACAGGGGGCGACCGAAAGATTATTT. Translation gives CASSQDHGQGATERLF. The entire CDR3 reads CASSQDHGQGATERLFF.

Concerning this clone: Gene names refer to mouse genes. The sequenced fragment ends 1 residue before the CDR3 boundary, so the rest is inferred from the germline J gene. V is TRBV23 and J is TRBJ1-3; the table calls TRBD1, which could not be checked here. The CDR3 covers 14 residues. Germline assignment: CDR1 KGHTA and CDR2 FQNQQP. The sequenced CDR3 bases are TGCTCCAGCAGTCTCACAGGGGCTGGAAATACGCTCTAT. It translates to CSSSLTGAGNTLY. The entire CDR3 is CSSSLTGAGNTLYF.

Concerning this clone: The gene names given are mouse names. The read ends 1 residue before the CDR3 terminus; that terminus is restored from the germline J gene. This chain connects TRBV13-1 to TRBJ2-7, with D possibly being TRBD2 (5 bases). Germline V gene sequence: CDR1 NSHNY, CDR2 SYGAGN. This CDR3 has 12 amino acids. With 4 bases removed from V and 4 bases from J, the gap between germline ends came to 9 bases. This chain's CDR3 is CASSWTYYEQYF. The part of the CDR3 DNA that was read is TGTGCCAGCAGTTGGACTTATTATGAACAGTAC.

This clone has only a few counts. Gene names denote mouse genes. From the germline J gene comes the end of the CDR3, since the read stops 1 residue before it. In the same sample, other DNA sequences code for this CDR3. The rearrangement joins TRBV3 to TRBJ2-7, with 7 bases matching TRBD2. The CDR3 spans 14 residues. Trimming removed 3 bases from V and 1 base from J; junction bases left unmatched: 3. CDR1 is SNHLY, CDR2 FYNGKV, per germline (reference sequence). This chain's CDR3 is CASSLAGGSYEQYF. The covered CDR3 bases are TGTGCCAGCAGCTTGGCTGGGGGTTCCTATGAACAGTAC.

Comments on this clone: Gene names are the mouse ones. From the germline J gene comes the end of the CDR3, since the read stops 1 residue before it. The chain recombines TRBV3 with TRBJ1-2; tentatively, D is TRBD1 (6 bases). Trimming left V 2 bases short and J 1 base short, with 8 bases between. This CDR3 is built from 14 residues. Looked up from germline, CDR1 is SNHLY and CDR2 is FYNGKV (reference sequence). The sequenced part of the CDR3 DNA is TGTGCCAGCAGCTTAAAAGGGGGAAACTCCGACTACACC. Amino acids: CASSLKGGNSDYT. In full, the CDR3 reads CASSLKGGNSDYTF.

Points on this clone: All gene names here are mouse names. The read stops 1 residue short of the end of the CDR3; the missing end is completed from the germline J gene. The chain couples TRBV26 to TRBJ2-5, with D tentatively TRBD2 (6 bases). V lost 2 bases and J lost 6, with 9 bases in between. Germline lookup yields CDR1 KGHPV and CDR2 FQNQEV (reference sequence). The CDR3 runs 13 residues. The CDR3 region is CASSLGGWDTQYF. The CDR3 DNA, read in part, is TGTGCCAGCAGTCTGGGGGGGTGGGACACCCAGTAC.

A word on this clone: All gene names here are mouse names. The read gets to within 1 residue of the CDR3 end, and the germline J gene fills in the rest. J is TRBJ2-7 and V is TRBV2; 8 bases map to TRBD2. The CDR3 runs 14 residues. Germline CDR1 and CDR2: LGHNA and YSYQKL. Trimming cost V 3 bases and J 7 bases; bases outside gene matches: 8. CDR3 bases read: TGTGCCAGCAGCCACGACTGGGGCCTTCGAGAACAGTAC. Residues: CASSHDWGLREQY. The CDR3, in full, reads CASSHDWGLREQYF.

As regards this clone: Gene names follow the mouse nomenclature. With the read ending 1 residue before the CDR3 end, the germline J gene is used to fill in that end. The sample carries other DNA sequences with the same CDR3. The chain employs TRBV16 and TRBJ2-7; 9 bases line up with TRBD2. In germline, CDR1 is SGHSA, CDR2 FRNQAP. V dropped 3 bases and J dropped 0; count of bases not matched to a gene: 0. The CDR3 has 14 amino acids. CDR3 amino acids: CASSFWGGSYEQYF. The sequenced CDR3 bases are TGTGCAAGCAGCTTCTGGGGGGGCTCCTATGAACAGTAC.

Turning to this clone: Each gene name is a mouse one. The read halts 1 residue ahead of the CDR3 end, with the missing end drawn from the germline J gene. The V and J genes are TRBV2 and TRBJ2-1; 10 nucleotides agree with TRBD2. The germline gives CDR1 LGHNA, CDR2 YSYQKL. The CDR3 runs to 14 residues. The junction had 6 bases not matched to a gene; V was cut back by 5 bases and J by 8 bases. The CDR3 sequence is CASSSTGGRTEQFF. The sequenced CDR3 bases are TGTGCCAGCAGCTCGACTGGGGGGAGGACTGAGCAGTTC.

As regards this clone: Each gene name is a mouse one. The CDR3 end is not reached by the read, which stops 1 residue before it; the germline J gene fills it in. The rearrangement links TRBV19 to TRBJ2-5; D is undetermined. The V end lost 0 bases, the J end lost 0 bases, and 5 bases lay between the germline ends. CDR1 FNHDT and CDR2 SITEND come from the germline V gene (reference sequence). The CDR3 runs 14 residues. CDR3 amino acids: CASSIGGNQDTQYF. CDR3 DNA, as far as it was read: TGTGCCAGCAGTATAGGGGGTAACCAAGACACCCAGTAC.

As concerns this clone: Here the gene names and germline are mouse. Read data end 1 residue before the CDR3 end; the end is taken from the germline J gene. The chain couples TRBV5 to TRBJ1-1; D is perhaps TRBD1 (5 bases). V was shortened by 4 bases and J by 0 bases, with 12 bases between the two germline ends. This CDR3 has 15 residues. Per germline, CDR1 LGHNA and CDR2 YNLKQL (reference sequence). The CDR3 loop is CASSPGRIANTEVFF. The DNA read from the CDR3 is TGTGCCAGCAGCCCGGGACGGATTGCAAACACAGAAGTCTTC.